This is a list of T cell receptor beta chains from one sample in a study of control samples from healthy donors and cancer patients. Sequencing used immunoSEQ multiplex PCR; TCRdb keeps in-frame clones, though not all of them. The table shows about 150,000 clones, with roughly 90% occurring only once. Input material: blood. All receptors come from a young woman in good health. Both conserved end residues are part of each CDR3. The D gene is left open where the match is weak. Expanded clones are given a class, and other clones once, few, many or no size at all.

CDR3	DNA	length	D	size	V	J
CASSLARGRMNTEAFF	TGCGCCAGCAGCTTGGCCCGGGGACGGATGAACACTGAAGCTTTCTTT	16	NA	NA	TRBV5-1	TRBJ1-1
CASRPTGTGNQPQHF	TGTGCCAGTAGGCCCACCGGGACAGGTAATCAGCCCCAGCATTTT	15	TRBD1	NA	TRBV19	TRBJ1-5
CASSRTFYRVPNEKLFF	TGTGCCAGCAGTCGCACCTTTTACAGGGTACCTAATGAAAAACTGTTTTTT	17	NA	NA	TRBV3-1/TRBV3-2	TRBJ1-4
CASSYPLLGGEQFF	TGTGCCAGCAGTTATCCCCTCCTGGGAGGTGAGCAGTTCTTC	14	NA	once	TRBV6-5	TRBJ2-1
CASSPWDKLNTEAFF	TGTGCCAGCAGCCCCTGGGACAAGTTGAACACTGAAGCTTTCTTT	15	NA	once	TRBV3-1/TRBV3-2	TRBJ1-1
CASSSTGGRFNEQFF	TGTGCCAGCAGTTCGACAGGGGGCCGCTTCAATGAGCAGTTCTTC	15	TRBD1	NA	TRBV27	TRBJ2-1
CASSPQQGPYGYTF	TGTGCCAGCAGCCCGCAACAGGGCCCCTATGGCTACACCTTC	14	NA	NA	TRBV7-3	TRBJ1-2
CASRVGQGNQPQHF	TGTGCCAGCAGAGTCGGACAGGGCAATCAGCCCCAGCATTTT	14	TRBD1	NA	TRBV2	TRBJ1-5
CASSFTVHEQYF	TGTGCCAGCAGCTTTACGGTCCACGAGCAGTACTTC	12	NA	NA	TRBV5-6	TRBJ2-7
CASSLAGVFNEQFF	TGTGCCAGCAGTCTAGCGGGAGTATTCAATGAGCAGTTCTTC	14	TRBD2	NA	TRBV9	TRBJ2-1
CASSPGTGSSGANVLTF	TGTGCCAGCAGTCCCGGGACAGGGAGCTCTGGGGCCAACGTCCTGACTTTC	17	TRBD1	NA	TRBV6-2/TRBV6-3	TRBJ2-6
CASSPSGGTNEKLFF	TGTGCCAGCTCACCCTCCGGGGGAACTAATGAAAAACTGTTTTTT	15	NA	NA	TRBV18	TRBJ1-4
CASSPPANTGELFF	TGTGCCAGCAGTCCTCCCGCGAACACCGGGGAGCTGTTTTTT	14	NA	NA	TRBV2	TRBJ2-2
CASGLVVAGAVDTQYF	TGTGCTAGTGGTTTGGTAGTAGCGGGAGCGGTAGATACGCAGTATTTT	16	TRBD2	NA	TRBV12-5	TRBJ2-3
CASRVQGYQETQYF	TGTGCCAGCAGAGTACAGGGGTACCAAGAGACCCAGTACTTC	14	TRBD1	NA	TRBV6-5	TRBJ2-5
CASSQEDFSYEQYF	TGCGCCAGCAGCCAAGAGGACTTCTCCTACGAGCAGTACTTC	14	NA	NA	TRBV4-1	TRBJ2-7
CATSDSVRYNEQFF	TGTGCCACCAGTGACTCTGTAAGGTACAATGAGCAGTTCTTC	14	NA	NA	TRBV24-1	TRBJ2-1
CASSQRTRTLDTQYF	TGTGCCAGCAGCCAACGAACACGGACCTTAGATACGCAGTATTTT	15	NA	NA	TRBV14	TRBJ2-3